The rows below give T cell receptor beta chains drawn from one sample of a study of cytomegalovirus exposure and HLA in healthy donors. The protocol was immunoSEQ multiplex PCR, while the TCRdb copy is restricted to in-frame clones and leaves out a portion. The sample yields about 200,000 clones, about four fifths seen once. Sequencing was performed on PBMCs. The receptors originated from a man aged 25 to 40 in good health and CMV-seronegative. CDR3s include the opening cysteine and the closing phenylalanine or tryptophan. A D gene is named only where the DNA matches it firmly. The size of a clone is reported for some rows only, either as once, few or many, or as a class for expanded clones.

abundance	v_gene	j_gene	d_gene	CDR3aa	CDR3nt
once	TRBV5-6	TRBJ1-1	-	CASSLAGGPNTEAFF	TGTGCCAGCAGCTTGGCGGGGGGGCCGAACACTGAAGCTTTCTTT
-	TRBV18	TRBJ2-3	-	CASSPVPITSISTDTQYF	TGTGCCAGCTCACCCGTGCCAATAACTTCGATTAGCACAGATACGCAGTATTTT
-	TRBV5-1	TRBJ1-6	TRBD1	CASSATGEGTPLHF	TGCGCCAGCAGCGCGACAGGGGAGGGGACACCCCTCCACTTT
-	TRBV7-9	TRBJ2-7	-	CASSLGGGGNYEQYF	TGTGCCAGCAGCTTAGGGGGAGGGGGAAACTACGAGCAGTACTTC
once	TRBV7-9	TRBJ1-1	-	CASSSVFRNTEAFF	TGTGCCAGCAGCTCCGTTTTTAGGAACACTGAAGCTTTCTTT
-	TRBV29-1	TRBJ2-3	TRBD2	CSAGTSGGKRTDTQYF	TGCAGCGCCGGGACTAGCGGGGGGAAGAGGACAGATACGCAGTATTTT
-	TRBV23-1	TRBJ1-4	TRBD1	CASSQGRGDEKLFF	TGCGCCAGCAGTCAAGGCAGGGGGGATGAAAAACTGTTTTTT
-	TRBV6-6	TRBJ1-1	-	CASTYGGNTEAFF	TGTGCCAGCACCTACGGGGGGAACACTGAAGCTTTCTTT
once	TRBV2	TRBJ1-5	-	CASSLDSLSNQPQHF	TGTGCCAGCAGTTTGGACAGCCTTAGCAATCAGCCCCAGCATTTT
-	TRBV5-4	TRBJ2-3	TRBD2	CASSATSGGFTDTQYF	TGTGCCAGCAGCGCGACTAGCGGGGGGTTCACAGATACGCAGTATTTT
once	TRBV7-3	TRBJ2-1	TRBD1	CASSSSGQGGYNEQFF	TGTGCCAGCAGCAGCTCGGGACAGGGGGGATACAATGAGCAGTTCTTC
once	TRBV9	TRBJ2-6	TRBD2	CASSPTGGSHSGANVLTF	TGTGCCAGCAGCCCGACCGGGGGGTCCCACTCTGGGGCCAACGTCCTGACTTTC
-	TRBV5-1	TRBJ1-1	TRBD1	CASSLGTGAYEAFF	TGCGCCAGCAGCTTGGGAACAGGGGCCTATGAAGCTTTCTTT